Below are 4 T cell receptor beta chains sequenced from a single sample in a study of OX40 agonist ivuxolimab in advanced cancers. Sequenced by immunoSEQ multiplex PCR; TCRdb stores in-frame clones only, minus some. The sample includes about 53,000 clones, around 89% of them seen just once. The specimen comprised CD4+ or CD8+ T cells sorted from blood, sampled in a trial of the OX40 agonist ivuxolimab. All receptors come from an adult with an advanced solid tumor such as melanoma, head and neck, liver or kidney cancer.

This chain links TRBV21-1 with TRBJ1-2. TRBV21-1 is a known pseudogene. The CDR3 has 19 residues. The CDR3 DNA is TGTGCCAGCAGCCAAAAGGGAAAGGGGGGCGGCCTAACTAACTATGGCTACACCTTC. It yields the protein CASSQKGKGGGLTNYGYTF.

The rearrangement joins TRBV6-5 to TRBJ1-1, with TRBD1 matching 8 bases. Germline V gene data show CDR1 as MNHEY and CDR2 as SVGAGI. V shed 0 bases, J shed 11 bases, and the junction held 5 bases outside the gene matches. The CDR3 loop spans 13 amino acids. CDR3 in DNA: TGTGCCAGCAGTTACTCGACAGGGGCGTGGGCTTTCTTT. It is translated as CASSYSTGAWAFF.

This clone was found once. The rearrangement uses TRBV28 and TRBJ1-2; weak D call: TRBD1 (5 bases). Trimming left V 5 bases short and J 8 bases short, with 15 bases between. This CDR3 has 13 residues. Germline V gives CDR1 MDHEN, CDR2 SYDVKM. The CDR3 sequence is CASSPANGGGYTF. In DNA, the CDR3 is TGTGCCAGCAGTCCCGCCAACGGGGGAGGCTACACCTTC.

This clone was detected once. The chain carries TRBV9 and TRBJ1-2; D unresolved. CDR3 length equals 14 residues. CDR1 is SGDLS, CDR2 YYNGEE, per germline. V lost 3 bases and J 4 bases, leaving 13 bases between the germline ends. The CDR3 sequence: CASSANWQSYGYTF. The CDR3 DNA reads TGTGCCAGCAGCGCTAATTGGCAGAGCTATGGCTACACCTTC.